Listed below are T cell receptor beta chains from one sample, sequenced in a study of shared clonotypes between healthy human individuals. Measured with immunoSEQ multiplex PCR; TCRdb has only the in-frame clones, and not every one. The repertoire consists of about 1.5 million clones, with 96% occurring once and the leading ten covering 1% to 1.5%. The sample comprised naive CD4+ T cells sorted from blood. These receptor sequences come from a man younger than 45 in good health. Each CDR3 is given with its conserved first and last residue. The order of the fields is CDR3 protein, CDR3 DNA, clone size, V gene, J gene, D gene. D genes are given only for firm matches. A row's size may be missing; if present it is once, few, many or a size class.

CDR3aa: CASSTDRGAYEQYF
CDR3nt: TGTGCCAGCAGTACGGACAGGGGGGCCTACGAGCAGTACTTC
abundance: .
v_gene: TRBV2
j_gene: TRBJ2-7
d_gene: TRBD1

CDR3aa: CASSEGTEYGYTF
CDR3nt: TGTGCCAGCAGCGAAGGAACTGAATATGGCTACACCTTC
abundance: .
v_gene: TRBV5-5
j_gene: TRBJ1-2
d_gene: .

CDR3aa: CSAKRGEQFF
CDR3nt: TGCAGTGCTAAAAGGGGTGAGCAGTTCTTC
abundance: .
v_gene: TRBV20-1
j_gene: TRBJ2-1
d_gene: .

CDR3aa: CASSSGRGSNYGYTF
CDR3nt: TGTGCCAGCAGCTCCGGTAGGGGATCTAACTATGGCTACACCTTC
abundance: .
v_gene: TRBV7-9
j_gene: TRBJ1-2
d_gene: .

CDR3aa: CASSRRQPQHF
CDR3nt: TGTGCCAGCAGTAGAAGACAGCCCCAGCATTTT
abundance: .
v_gene: TRBV28
j_gene: TRBJ1-5
d_gene: .

CDR3aa: CASSEHNVNTEAFF
CDR3nt: TGTGCCAGCAGTGAACACAATGTGAACACTGAAGCTTTCTTT
abundance: .
v_gene: TRBV25-1
j_gene: TRBJ1-1
d_gene: .

CDR3aa: CASSERGRKTFYEQYF
CDR3nt: TGTGCCAGCAGTGAAAGGGGACGAAAAACCTTCTACGAGCAGTACTTC
abundance: .
v_gene: TRBV2
j_gene: TRBJ2-7
d_gene: .

CDR3aa: CASSPMWDGYNEQFF
CDR3nt: TGTGCCAGCAGCCCCATGTGGGACGGTTACAATGAGCAGTTCTTC
abundance: .
v_gene: TRBV6-5
j_gene: TRBJ2-1
d_gene: .

CDR3aa: CASSLGTGGATFF
CDR3nt: TGTGCCAGCAGCTTAGGTACAGGGGGCGCGACTTTCTTT
abundance: few
v_gene: TRBV7-6
j_gene: TRBJ1-1
d_gene: TRBD1

CDR3aa: CASSLGLAGAFTDTQYF
CDR3nt: TGTGCCAGCAGCCTGGGACTAGCGGGCGCCTTCACAGATACGCAGTATTTT
abundance: once
v_gene: TRBV5-6
j_gene: TRBJ2-3
d_gene: TRBD2

CDR3aa: CASSLSLNGRYGYTF
CDR3nt: TGTGCCAGCAGTTTATCGTTAAATGGGAGGTATGGCTACACCTTC
abundance: .
v_gene: TRBV28
j_gene: TRBJ1-2
d_gene: .

CDR3aa: CASSLVVRAGDNEQYF
CDR3nt: TGTGCCAGCAGCTTAGTGGTGCGGGCAGGGGACAACGAGCAGTACTTC
abundance: .
v_gene: TRBV11-2
j_gene: TRBJ2-7
d_gene: .

CDR3aa: CASRGTGSYGYTF
CDR3nt: TGTGCCAGCAGGGGGACAGGGAGCTATGGCTACACCTTC
abundance: .
v_gene: TRBV6-4
j_gene: TRBJ1-2
d_gene: TRBD1

CDR3aa: CASSVSSSGRTDTQYF
CDR3nt: TGTGCCAGCAGCGTATCATCTAGCGGGAGAACAGATACGCAGTATTTT
abundance: .
v_gene: TRBV9
j_gene: TRBJ2-3
d_gene: TRBD2

CDR3aa: CSVSNSVNTEAFF
CDR3nt: TGCAGCGTAAGCAACAGTGTAAACACTGAAGCTTTCTTT
abundance: .
v_gene: TRBV29-1
j_gene: TRBJ1-1
d_gene: .

CDR3aa: CASSLEPGQEDGYTF
CDR3nt: TGTGCCAGCAGTTTAGAGCCCGGACAGGAGGACGGCTACACCTTC
abundance: .
v_gene: TRBV28
j_gene: TRBJ1-2
d_gene: TRBD1

CDR3aa: CASGRRLGRQETQYF
CDR3nt: TGTGCCAGCGGGAGGCGACTAGGGCGGCAAGAGACCCAGTACTTC
abundance: .
v_gene: TRBV9
j_gene: TRBJ2-5
d_gene: .

CDR3aa: CASSQEPGLYGNQPQHF
CDR3nt: TGCGCCAGCAGCCAAGAGCCCGGGCTTTATGGCAATCAGCCCCAGCATTTT
abundance: .
v_gene: TRBV4-3
j_gene: TRBJ1-5
d_gene: .

CDR3aa: CASSGGTGQETQYF
CDR3nt: TGTGCCAGCAGCGGAGGGACAGGACAAGAGACCCAGTACTTC
abundance: .
v_gene: TRBV9
j_gene: TRBJ2-5
d_gene: TRBD1

CDR3aa: CASSPSGRSYNEQFF
CDR3nt: TGTGCCAGCAGCCCGAGCGGGAGATCCTACAATGAGCAGTTCTTC
abundance: .
v_gene: TRBV7-3
j_gene: TRBJ2-1
d_gene: TRBD2

CDR3aa: CASSRGFLAVSYEQYF
CDR3nt: TGTGCCAGCAGTCGGGGCTTTCTAGCGGTATCCTACGAGCAGTACTTC
abundance: .
v_gene: TRBV28
j_gene: TRBJ2-7
d_gene: TRBD2

CDR3aa: CASKPGTGVVNEQFF
CDR3nt: TGTGCCAGCAAGCCGGGGACAGGGGTGGTCAATGAGCAGTTCTTC
abundance: .
v_gene: TRBV28
j_gene: TRBJ2-1
d_gene: TRBD1

CDR3aa: CASSAGTSGYNEQFF
CDR3nt: TGTGCCAGCAGCGCCGGGACTAGCGGATACAATGAGCAGTTCTTC
abundance: .
v_gene: TRBV5-4
j_gene: TRBJ2-1
d_gene: TRBD2

CDR3aa: CASSLDGNQETQYF
CDR3nt: TGCGCCAGCAGCTTGGATGGGAACCAAGAGACCCAGTACTTC
abundance: .
v_gene: TRBV5-1
j_gene: TRBJ2-5
d_gene: .

CDR3aa: CASSQVRGVASSYNEQFF
CDR3nt: TGCGCCAGCAGCCAAGTACGCGGGGTTGCTAGCTCCTACAATGAGCAGTTCTTC
abundance: .
v_gene: TRBV4-1
j_gene: TRBJ2-1
d_gene: .

CDR3aa: CASSRSHAGVTGELFF
CDR3nt: TGTGCCAGCAGCCGTTCCCACGCGGGAGTCACCGGGGAGCTGTTTTTT
abundance: .
v_gene: TRBV7-6
j_gene: TRBJ2-2
d_gene: TRBD2

CDR3aa: CASSSHQRSGANVLTF
CDR3nt: TGTGCCAGCAGTTCCCACCAGCGCTCTGGGGCCAACGTCCTGACTTTC
abundance: .
v_gene: TRBV6-5
j_gene: TRBJ2-6
d_gene: .

CDR3aa: CASSETEPNYNEQFF
CDR3nt: TGTGCCAGCAGTGAGACGGAGCCCAACTACAATGAGCAGTTCTTC
abundance: .
v_gene: TRBV2
j_gene: TRBJ2-1
d_gene: .

CDR3aa: CASSLSAVEQYF
CDR3nt: TGTGCCAGCAGTTTATCGGCAGTCGAGCAGTACTTC
abundance: once
v_gene: TRBV28
j_gene: TRBJ2-7
d_gene: .

CDR3aa: CASTPQQAYNEQFF
CDR3nt: TGTGCCAGTACCCCACAGCAAGCCTACAATGAGCAGTTCTTC
abundance: .
v_gene: TRBV19
j_gene: TRBJ2-1
d_gene: .

CDR3aa: CATNLHRNTEAFF
CDR3nt: TGTGCCACCAACCTTCACAGGAACACTGAAGCTTTCTTT
abundance: .
v_gene: TRBV2
j_gene: TRBJ1-1
d_gene: .

CDR3aa: CATSRDHGGNEQYF
CDR3nt: TGTGCCACCAGCAGAGATCATGGGGGCAACGAGCAGTACTTC
abundance: .
v_gene: TRBV15
j_gene: TRBJ2-7
d_gene: .

CDR3aa: CASSPAMGTEQFF
CDR3nt: TGCGCCAGCAGCCCGGCGATGGGCACTGAGCAGTTCTTC
abundance: .
v_gene: TRBV4-3
j_gene: TRBJ2-1
d_gene: .

CDR3aa: CASSLGGETDTQYF
CDR3nt: TGTGCCAGCAGCTTAGGGGGGGAGACAGATACGCAGTATTTT
abundance: .
v_gene: TRBV11-1
j_gene: TRBJ2-3
d_gene: .

CDR3aa: CASSKTVNTEAFF
CDR3nt: TGTGCCAGCAGTAAGACGGTGAACACTGAAGCTTTCTTT
abundance: .
v_gene: TRBV6-5
j_gene: TRBJ1-1
d_gene: .

CDR3aa: CASSRVQAPSYEQYF
CDR3nt: TGTGCCAGCAGTCGAGTGCAGGCCCCTTCCTACGAGCAGTACTTC
abundance: once
v_gene: TRBV28
j_gene: TRBJ2-7
d_gene: .

CDR3aa: CASSEQGSDTEAFF
CDR3nt: TGTGCCAGCAGTGAGCAAGGGAGCGACACTGAAGCTTTCTTT
abundance: .
v_gene: TRBV2
j_gene: TRBJ1-1
d_gene: .